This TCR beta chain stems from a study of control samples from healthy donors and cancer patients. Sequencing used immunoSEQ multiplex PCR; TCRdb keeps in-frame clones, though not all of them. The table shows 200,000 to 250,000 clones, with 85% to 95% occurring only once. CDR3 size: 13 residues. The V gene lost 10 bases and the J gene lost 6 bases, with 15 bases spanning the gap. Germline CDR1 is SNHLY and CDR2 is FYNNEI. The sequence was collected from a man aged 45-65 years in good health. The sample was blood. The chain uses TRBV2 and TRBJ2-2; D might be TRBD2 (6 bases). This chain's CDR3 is CATASSASGELFF. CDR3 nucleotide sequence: TGTGCCACCGCCTCTAGCGCATCCGGGGAGCTGTTTTTT. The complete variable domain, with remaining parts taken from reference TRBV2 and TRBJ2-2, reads EPEVTQTPSHQVTQMGQEVILRCVPISNHLYFYWYRQILGQKVEFLVSFYNNEISEKSEIFDDQFSVERPDGSNFTLKIRSTKLEDSAMYFCATASSASGELFFGEGSRLTVL.